Shown below are 7 T cell receptor beta chains from a single sample sequenced in a study of T cell clonotyping in hematopoietic cell transplantation. Indicated time point: recipient sample about 28 days before transplant, after cytoreduction. Sequencing was performed with immunoSEQ multiplex PCR; in TCRdb, only in-frame clones are kept and a portion is missing. The repertoire has some 30,000 clones, approximately 80% of them found once; the top ten carry less than 7.5%. Sequencing was performed on peripheral blood mononuclear cells, taken before stem cell transplant. Every receptor here comes from a woman aged 25 to 39 with chronic myeloid leukemia. Some clones in this sample may be carry-over from other donors' samples.

The chain couples TRBV29-1 to TRBJ2-7; 8 bases agree with TRBD2. Germline values: CDR1 SQVTM, CDR2 ANQGSEA. V gave up 5 bases and J gave up 7 bases; unmatched junction bases: 19. This CDR3 has 16 amino acids. CDR3 protein: CSVTHFTASGGQEQYF. The DNA for the CDR3 is TGCAGCGTTACCCATTTTACCGCCAGCGGGGGCCAGGAGCAGTACTTC.

The chain has TRBV5-4 and TRBJ1-2, with TRBD1 matching 9 bases. Looked up from germline, CDR1 is SGHNT and CDR2 is YYREEE (reference sequence). V was pared by 2 bases and J by 8 bases, with 13 bases of the junction left unmatched. This CDR3 is 16 amino acids long. CDR3 sequence (DNA): TGTGCCAGCAGCTTTTTGGGTGGACAGGGGTGGAGGGGCTACACCTTC. Protein sequence: CASSFLGGQGWRGYTF.

Comments on this clone: The missing conserved phenylalanine or tryptophan at the end of this CDR3 makes a read error likely. This chain links TRBV7-9 with TRBJ2-3; the D is unclear. This CDR3 spans 11 amino acids. The germline V gene encodes CDR1 SEHNR and CDR2 FQNEAQ (reference sequence). Trimming took off 8 bases at V and 5 bases at J, with 8 bases between the two ends. Written as DNA, the CDR3 is TGTGCCAGCGGTCTCGGAGATACGCAGTATCTT. It translates to CASGLGDTQYL.

The CDR3 region is CASGYREGANQPQHF. CDR3 nucleotide sequence: TGTGCCAGTGGATACAGGGAAGGTGCGAATCAGCCCCAGCATTTT. This sequence joins TRBV19 and TRBJ1-5; D perhaps matches TRBD1 (6 bases). Germline V gene sequence: CDR1 LNHDA, CDR2 SQIVND (reference sequence). Trimming pared 8 bases from V and 4 bases from J, leaving 18 bases between. This CDR3 is built from 15 residues. Full variable domain (remainder filled in from reference TRBV19 and TRBJ1-5): DGGITQSPKYLFRKEGQNVTLSCEQNLNHDAMYWYRQDPGQGLRLIYYSQIVNDFQKGDIAEGYSVSREKKESFPLTVTSAQKNPTAFYLCASGYREGANQPQHFGDGTRLSIL.

The rearrangement links TRBV9 to TRBJ1-3, with 7 bases fitting TRBD1. CDR1 SGDLS and CDR2 YYNGEE come from the germline V gene. The J segment lost 8 bases and the V segment lost 4 bases, leaving 9 bases of the junction unmatched. This CDR3 comprises 14 residues. The CDR3 protein is CASSMTGLGDTIYF. Here the CDR3 DNA reads TGTGCCAGCAGCATGACAGGGCTTGGGGACACCATATATTTT.

This CDR3 reads CASRQGSYEQYF. CDR3 bases: TGTGCCAGTAGACAGGGATCCTACGAGCAGTACTTC. The chain carries TRBV6-5 and TRBJ2-7; 7 bases align to TRBD1. The CDR3 extends over 12 amino acids. The V gene's germline CDR1 is MNHEY and CDR2 SVGAGI. The J segment lost 1 base and the V segment lost 9 bases, leaving 3 bases of the junction unmatched.

The rearrangement links TRBV4-3 to TRBJ2-5; 9 nucleotides align to TRBD1. The CDR3 loop spans 16 amino acids. V was pared by 1 base and J by 5 bases, with 8 bases of the junction left unmatched. Germline V lookup: CDR1 LGHNA, CDR2 YSLEER. CDR3 bases: TGCGCCAGCAGCCAAGGGAAACAGGGGGCGCGGGAGACCCAGTACTTC. It specifies CASSQGKQGARETQYF.